The 25 T cell receptor beta chains below all came from one sample that was sequenced in a study of T cell repertoires in cytomegalovirus infection. TCRdb re-analysed the reads in MiXCR, keeping a single row per CDR3 protein. The data hold roughly 310,000 distinct CDR3 sequences, with just under 30% observed a single time. Their antigens are not known. Source: cultured PBMCs, taken from culture after CMV antigen stimulation. The receptors stem from a human donor in good health (CMV status not recorded). Some clones in this sample may be carry-over from other donors' samples.

This clonotype was detected ten times or more. The V call is TRBV7-4, the J call TRBJ1-4; 7 bases are shared with TRBD1. V shed 1 base and J 5 bases; nucleotides not matched to a gene: 4. Germline values: CDR1 SGHVT, CDR2 SQSDAQ. The CDR3 extends over 15 amino acids. The DNA of the CDR3 is TGTGCCAGCAGCTTAGTCGGGACAGAGAATGAAAAACTGTTTTTT. This codes for CASSLVGTENEKLFF.

The V gene is TRBV20-1, the J gene TRBJ2-3; 14 bases are a match to TRBD2. The CDR3 consists of 16 residues. V lost 0 bases to trimming and J lost 11 bases; unmatched junction nucleotides: 10. CDR1 and CDR2 from the germline V gene are DFQATT and SNEGSKA (reference sequence). The CDR3 region is CSARDWKGLAGVKQYF. The DNA for the CDR3 is TGCAGTGCTAGAGATTGGAAGGGACTAGCGGGAGTCAAGCAGTATTTT.

The chain couples TRBV11-2 to TRBJ2-3; D ambiguous. The V end was cut by 5 bases, the J end by 0 bases, with 12 bases between. Germline V gives CDR1 SGHAT, CDR2 FQNNGV. There are 15 residues in the CDR3. For the CDR3, the DNA is TGTGCCAGCAGCCAAGAGCGATTTAGCACAGATACGCAGTATTTT. Its translation is CASSQERFSTDTQYF.

This chain joins TRBV4-1 and TRBJ2-1, with a tentative D call TRBD2 (6 bases). The V gene's germline CDR1 is MGHRA and CDR2 YSYEKL. Trimming shortened V by 0 bases and J by 7 bases, and 19 bases separated the two germline ends. The CDR3 length is 17 residues. CDR3 sequence: CASSQDLREARGNEQFF. In DNA form, the CDR3 reads TGCGCCAGCAGCCAAGATCTGAGGGAGGCAAGGGGTAATGAGCAGTTCTTC.

The chain combines TRBV7-2 with TRBJ2-7; 15 bases agree with TRBD2. The germline V gene has CDR1 SGHTA and CDR2 FQGNSA. Losses at the gene ends were 5 bases for V and 3 bases for J; bases not matched to a gene: 8. The CDR3 is 17 amino acids. CDR3 in amino acids: CASSLPRTSGRGYEQYF. CDR3 DNA sequence: TGTGCCAGCAGCCTCCCACGGACTAGCGGGAGGGGCTACGAGCAGTACTTC.

The chain has TRBV27 and TRBJ2-7; 9 bases map to TRBD2. V was clipped by 4 bases and J by 6 bases; unmatched bases: 7. CDR3 length: 14 amino acids. Germline CDR1 MNHEY, CDR2 SMNVEV (reference sequence). The CDR3 DNA follows: TGTGCCAGCAGTTGGGGAGTAGCGGGAGCCGAGCAGTACTTC. It translates to CASSWGVAGAEQYF.

The DNA of the CDR3 is TGTGCCAGCAGCCTCCACAAGGGTTACGAGCAGTACTTC. Its translation: CASSLHKGYEQYF. The chain is built from TRBV7-8 and TRBJ2-7, with no clear D. V was clipped by 5 bases and J by 4 bases, with 12 bases between them. Germline CDR1 and CDR2: SGHVS and FQNEAQ. The CDR3 runs to 13 residues.

This chain uses TRBV7-4 with TRBJ1-2; D perhaps matches TRBD1 (5 bases). Germline V gene lookup returns CDR1 SGHVT and CDR2 SQSDAQ. The CDR3 totals 14 residues. V lost 0 bases and J lost 7, with 12 bases in between. The CDR3 region has the DNA TGTGCCAGCAGCTTAGCTGCAGGGTCTGCTGGCTACACCTTC. Its translation is CASSLAAGSAGYTF.

V and J are TRBV3-1 and TRBJ2-2, with a weak D call TRBD2 (5 bases). The germline CDR1 and CDR2 sequences are LGHDT and YNNKEL (reference sequence). Trimming pared 1 base from V and 1 base from J, leaving 10 bases between. This CDR3 contains 16 residues. The CDR3, as DNA: TGTGCCAGCAGCCAAGGGACTCTGGGGAACACCGGGGAGCTGTTTTTT. Its protein is CASSQGTLGNTGELFF.

This chain uses TRBV6-6 with TRBJ2-4; 11 nucleotides line up with TRBD1. The CDR3 loop spans 12 amino acids. The germline V gene encodes CDR1 MNHNY and CDR2 SVGAGI (reference sequence). J gave up 6 bases and V 10 bases, and 2 bases lay outside the gene matches. CDR3 residues: CAIGTGGNIQYF. The CDR3 nucleotides are TGTGCCATCGGGACAGGGGGAAACATTCAGTACTTC.

This clonotype occurred a few times. The chain recombines TRBV3-1 with TRBJ1-1; maybe TRBD1 (6 bases). From germline, CDR1 is LGHDT and CDR2 YNNKEL (reference sequence). V lost 3 bases to trimming and J lost 3 bases, with 11 bases between them. The CDR3 is 14 amino acids. CDR3 amino acids: CASSQGQGHTEAFF. Written as DNA, the CDR3 is TGTGCCAGCAGCCAGGGTCAGGGGCACACTGAAGCTTTCTTT.

This clonotype was seen only a few times. The chain has TRBV19 and TRBJ2-4; D is possibly TRBD2 (5 bases). The CDR3 runs to 16 residues. Germline CDR1 and CDR2: LNHDA and SQIVND (reference sequence). Trimming stripped 3 bases from V and 6 bases from J, with 18 bases between. DNA of the CDR3: TGTGCCAGTAGTATCCATCTCCCGATTGGGAGAAACATTCAGTACTTC. It encodes CASSIHLPIGRNIQYF.

This clonotype was counted at least ten times. Written as DNA, the CDR3 is TGTGCCAGCAGCCAACCAGCCGGGACAGGGGCAGATACGCAGTATTTT. It is translated as CASSQPAGTGADTQYF. The V call is TRBV7-6, the J call TRBJ2-3, with 10 bases fitting TRBD1. CDR1 SGHVS and CDR2 FNYEAQ come from the germline V gene. The V segment lost 5 bases and the J segment 4 bases; nucleotides outside the gene matches: 9. This CDR3 is 16 amino acids long.

The sample holds a few counts of this clonotype. The chain uses TRBV12-3 or TRBV12-4 and TRBJ2-2; 10 nucleotides agree with TRBD2. The CDR3 has 16 amino acids. Trimming removed 10 bases from V and 4 bases from J; junction bases left unmatched: 12. CDR3: CATSFSGRMGTGELFF. In nucleotides, the CDR3 is TGTGCCACTTCATTTAGCGGGAGGATGGGCACCGGGGAGCTGTTTTTT.

The J gene is TRBJ2-1, the V gene TRBV20-1; TRBD2 matches at 7 bases. The CDR3 covers 15 residues. V was pared by 0 bases and J by 5 bases, with 7 bases of the junction left unmatched. CDR1 is DFQATT and CDR2 is SNEGSKA in the germline V gene (reference sequence). The CDR3 coding sequence is TGCAGTGCTAGAGATGCGGGAGTATTCGACAATGAGCAGTTCTTC. This codes for CSARDAGVFDNEQFF.

This clonotype was picked up a small number of times. The J gene is TRBJ2-6, the V gene TRBV7-9, with a tentative D call TRBD1 (5 bases). The CDR3 length is 15 residues. Germline lookup yields CDR1 SEHNR and CDR2 FQNEAQ (reference sequence). V lost 5 bases, J lost 4 bases, and 12 bases lay in between. Here the CDR3 DNA reads TGTGCCAGCAGCAGCAGGGTTTGGGGGGCCAACGTCCTGACTTTC. This sequence encodes CASSSRVWGANVLTF.

The chain uses TRBV29-1 and TRBJ2-3; TRBD2 aligns across 12 bases. V shed 6 bases and J 0 bases; nucleotides not matched to a gene: 7. There are 16 residues in the CDR3. Per the germline V gene, CDR1 is SQVTM and CDR2 is ANQGSEA. The CDR3 sequence: CSVRTSGNTSTDTQYF. In DNA, the CDR3 is TGCAGCGTCCGGACTAGCGGGAATACTAGCACAGATACGCAGTATTTT.

The V call is TRBV9, the J call TRBJ2-1, with 9 bases lining up with TRBD1. The CDR3 contains 16 residues. The V segment lost 0 bases and the J segment 1 base; nucleotides outside the gene matches: 2. CDR1 is SGDLS, CDR2 YYNGEE, per germline. CDR3 protein: CASSVGGTGSYNEQFF. For the CDR3, the DNA is TGTGCCAGCAGCGTAGGAGGGACAGGGTCCTACAATGAGCAGTTCTTC.

This chain uses TRBV10-3 with TRBJ1-3; 7 bases agree with TRBD1. With 6 bases clipped from V and 1 base from J, the junction kept 0 bases outside the gene matches. Per the germline V gene, CDR1 is ENHRY and CDR2 is SYGVKD. The CDR3 contains 13 residues. Written as DNA, the CDR3 is TGTGCCATCAGGGACAGGTCTGGAAACACCATATATTTT. Protein product: CAIRDRSGNTIYF.

CDR3 nucleotides: TGTGCCAGCAGCTTAAGCTTCACTAACTATGGCTACACCTTC. This codes for CASSLSFTNYGYTF. V is TRBV11-1 and J is TRBJ1-2; unclear D gene. V shed 2 bases and J shed 0 bases, with 7 bases lying between them. Germline V CDR1 and CDR2: SGHAT, FQDESV (reference sequence). There are 14 residues in the CDR3. Together with reference TRBV11-1 and TRBJ1-2, the CDR3 gives the full variable domain: EAEVAQSPRYKITEKSQAVAFWCDPISGHATLYWYRQILGQGPELLVQFQDESVVDDSQLPKDRFSAERLKGVDSTLKIQPAELGDSAMYLCASSLSFTNYGYTFGSGTRLTVV.

The chain is built from TRBV19 and TRBJ2-2, with 8 bases identical to TRBD1. The germline CDR1 and CDR2 sequences are LNHDA and SQIVND (reference sequence). J was trimmed by 0 bases and V by 8 bases; bases with no gene match: 5. This CDR3 region has 15 residues. CDR3 bases: TGTGCCAGTCGACCGACAGGGGCGAACACCGGGGAGCTGTTTTTT. This sequence encodes CASRPTGANTGELFF.

This clonotype was counted many times. This chain uses TRBV7-2 with TRBJ2-3; no firm D call. The germline V gene encodes CDR1 SGHTA and CDR2 FQGNSA. There are 12 residues in the CDR3. V lost 0 bases to trimming and J lost 2 bases, with 0 bases between them. The CDR3 DNA reads as TGTGCCAGCAGCTTAGCCACAGATACGCAGTATTTT. Residues: CASSLATDTQYF.

There are a few counts of this clonotype. The chain uses TRBV7-2 and TRBJ2-7; 9 bases map to TRBD1. Germline CDR1 reads SGHTA; CDR2 reads FQGNSA. The ends lost 1 base at V and 5 bases at J; junction bases unmatched: 9. This CDR3 is 16 amino acids long. The CDR3 DNA follows: TGTGCCAGCAGCTTAGGTGGGACAGGGATCATCAACGAGCAGTACTTC. Translated, it gives CASSLGGTGIINEQYF.

The V call is TRBV11-2, the J call TRBJ2-7; D gene uncertain. Trimming shortened V by 5 bases and J by 3 bases, and 14 bases separated the two germline ends. There are 14 residues in the CDR3. Germline V gives CDR1 SGHAT, CDR2 FQNNGV. The CDR3 DNA reads as TGTGCCAGCAGCCAAGCCCACTCTAGCTACGAGCAGTACTTC. As protein: CASSQAHSSYEQYF.

DNA of the CDR3: TGCGCCAGCAGCTTGGAGGCCGATATGAACACTGAAGCTTTCTTT. Protein sequence: CASSLEADMNTEAFF. The V gene is TRBV5-1, the J gene TRBJ1-1; no reliable D call. The CDR3 consists of 15 residues. Trimming removed 0 bases at V and 0 bases at J, with 9 bases between. Germline V gene data show CDR1 as SGHRS and CDR2 as YFSETQ.